These 4 T cell receptor beta chains came from one sample sequenced in a study of glioma-infiltrating T cells after dendritic cell vaccination. Using immunoSEQ multiplex PCR, the repertoire was profiled, and TCRdb retains in-frame clones only, with some absent. The sample contains fewer than 85,000 clones, more than 65% of which appear only once. Sequencing used blood, obtained before dendritic cell vaccination. Receptors were obtained from a human donor with glioblastoma.

The chain is built from TRBV19 and TRBJ2-1, with 13 positions matching TRBD2. The germline V gene has CDR1 LNHDA and CDR2 SQIVND (reference sequence). The CDR3 is 17 residues long. Germline trimming cut 4 bases from V and 7 bases from J; bases unmatched to any gene: 10. CDR3 amino acids: CASSTHTSGGAGNEQFF. The CDR3 DNA is TGTGCCAGTAGTACCCACACTAGCGGGGGGGCCGGGAATGAGCAGTTCTTC.

V and J are TRBV5-1 and TRBJ2-7; D perhaps matches TRBD2 (5 bases). The CDR3 totals 15 residues. The germline gives CDR1 SGHRS, CDR2 YFSETQ. V shed 4 bases and J shed 2 bases, with 16 bases lying between them. The chain's CDR3 is CASSGTQTRAYEQYF. Here the CDR3 DNA reads TGCGCCAGCAGCGGCACGCAAACTAGGGCCTACGAGCAGTACTTC.

The chain combines TRBV7-9 with TRBJ1-4; no firm D call. V lost 5 bases to trimming and J lost 5 bases, with 9 bases between them. The germline gives CDR1 SEHNR, CDR2 FQNEAQ (reference sequence). CDR3 size: 13 residues. CDR3 protein: CASSTNTNEKLFF. CDR3 in DNA: TGTGCCAGCAGCACGAACACAAATGAAAAACTGTTTTTT.

The V gene is TRBV10-2, the J gene TRBJ1-2; 8 positions agree with TRBD1. The CDR3 spans 16 residues. V lost 8 bases and J lost 2; bases outside the gene matches: 13. Germline V gene lookup returns CDR1 WSHSY and CDR2 SAAADI. The CDR3 nucleotides are TGCGCCAGCGATTCCACTTTACAGGGGGTAAACTATGGCTACACCTTC. It codes for CASDSTLQGVNYGYTF.